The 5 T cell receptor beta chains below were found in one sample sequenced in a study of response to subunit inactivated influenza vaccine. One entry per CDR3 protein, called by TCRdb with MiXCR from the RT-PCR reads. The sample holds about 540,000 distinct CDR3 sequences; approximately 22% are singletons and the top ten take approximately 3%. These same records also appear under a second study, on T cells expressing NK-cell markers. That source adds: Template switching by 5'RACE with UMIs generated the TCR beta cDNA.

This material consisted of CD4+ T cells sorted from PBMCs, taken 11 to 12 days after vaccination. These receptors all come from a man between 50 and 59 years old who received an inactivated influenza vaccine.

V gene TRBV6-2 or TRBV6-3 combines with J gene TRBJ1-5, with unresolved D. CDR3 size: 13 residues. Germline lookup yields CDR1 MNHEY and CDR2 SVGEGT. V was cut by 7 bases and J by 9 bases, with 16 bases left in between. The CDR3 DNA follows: TGTGCCAGCAAGGAGGGAGGGATCCGGCCCCAGCATTTT. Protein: CASKEGGIRPQHF.

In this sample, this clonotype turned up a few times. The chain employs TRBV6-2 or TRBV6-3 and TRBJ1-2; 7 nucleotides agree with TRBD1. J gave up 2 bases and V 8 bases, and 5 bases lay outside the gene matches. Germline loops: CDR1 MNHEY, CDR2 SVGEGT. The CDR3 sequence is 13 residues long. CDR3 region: CASQGQTNYGYTF. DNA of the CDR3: TGTGCCAGCCAGGGACAGACAAACTATGGCTACACCTTC.

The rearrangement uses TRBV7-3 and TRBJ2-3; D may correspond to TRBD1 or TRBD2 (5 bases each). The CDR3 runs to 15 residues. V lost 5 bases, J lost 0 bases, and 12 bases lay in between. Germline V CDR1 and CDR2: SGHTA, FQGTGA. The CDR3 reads CASSTGTASTDTQYF. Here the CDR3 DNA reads TGTGCCAGCAGCACGGGGACCGCAAGCACAGATACGCAGTATTTT.

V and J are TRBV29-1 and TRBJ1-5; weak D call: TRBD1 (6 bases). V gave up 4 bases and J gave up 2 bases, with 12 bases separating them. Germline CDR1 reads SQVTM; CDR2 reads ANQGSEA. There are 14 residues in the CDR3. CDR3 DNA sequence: TGCAGCGTTGCCCTCTCAGGGGGCAATCAGCCCCAGCATTTT. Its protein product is CSVALSGGNQPQHF.

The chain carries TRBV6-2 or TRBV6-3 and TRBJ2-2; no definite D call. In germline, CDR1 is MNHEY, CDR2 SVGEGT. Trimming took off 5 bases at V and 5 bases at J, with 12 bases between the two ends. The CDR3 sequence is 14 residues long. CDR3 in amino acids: CASSDNGWTGELFF. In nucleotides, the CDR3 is TGTGCCAGCAGTGATAATGGGTGGACCGGGGAGCTGTTTTTT.